This T cell receptor beta chain was observed in a study of blood T cells in healthy people across ages. Whole-study results and caveats: CMV infection status of these donors was not known. Diversity estimates from one million T cells were considered underestimates.

Together with a sample-barcoded 5' primer, a J-beta primer mix was included in a second PCR lasting about 7 to 12 cycles. Researchers report that each sample yielded at least 3 million CDR3-containing paired-end reads. TCRdb processed the 5' RACE reads anew with MiXCR; each CDR3 protein has one entry. There are some 930,000 distinct CDR3 sequences in the sample; around 29% occur only once, and approximately 10% lies in the top ten. There are a few counts of this clonotype. As yet, its antigen is unknown. The CDR3 has 15 residues. Germline CDR1 is LGHDT and CDR2 is YNNKEL (reference sequence). J lost 4 bases, V lost 5 bases, and 8 bases had no gene match. The same sample was also studied in work on T cells of mothers and their children. As that study records: For each mother, over 10 million TCR beta CDR3 reads were obtained, and for each child, some 3 million.

Sequencing was carried out using blood. This rearrangement joins TRBV3-1 to TRBJ1-2; 9 bases agree with TRBD1. The origin of this receptor is a middle-aged woman in good health. The CDR3 DNA reads TGTGCCAGCAGCTACCGGGACAGGGCCTCCTATGGCTACACCTTC. It is translated as CASSYRDRASYGYTF.